Described below is a single T cell receptor beta chain sequence and its context. Its antigen is unidentified. The sample originates from a study of graft-versus-host responses after intestinal transplantation. Some clones are missing from TCRdb's copy, which holds only in-frame ones; the method was immunoSEQ multiplex PCR. The table shows about 88,000 clones, with about 94% occurring only once. The study's findings and limits: In recipient marrow, GvH clones were found, and some appeared first in ileum or blood. Maximum circulating GvH clone levels tracked with early post-transplant HvG decreases. Graft-donor T cell macrochimerism coincided with high graft-versus-host to host-versus-graft clonal ratios in allografts.

Germline V lookup: CDR1 GTSNPN, CDR2 SVGIG (reference sequence). This CDR3 is 13 amino acids long. Trimming removed 5 bases at V and 0 bases at J, with 10 bases between. The V gene is TRBV30, the J gene TRBJ1-1; D call uncertain. This TCR was recovered from a human donor who was the organ donor for an intestinal transplant. Sequenced here: unstimulated CD4+ T cells sorted from spleen or lymph node cells, sampled before transplant. CDR3 coding DNA: TGTGCCTGGGGCGCCCTCATGAACACTGAAGCTTTCTTT. This encodes CAWGALMNTEAFF.